These 18 T cell receptor beta chains were all obtained from the same sample, sequenced in a study of human T cells and chemical hapten exposure. A single record per CDR3 protein comes from TCRdb applying MiXCR to the RACE reads. The sample holds about 77,000 distinct CDR3 sequences, 8.5% to 10% seen once. Indicated time point: healthy volunteer bleed at 6 weeks. It was from unfractionated whole blood that total RNA was extracted. Specimen: whole blood. The receptors were gathered from a female donor in good health. Some clones in this sample may be carry-over from other donors' samples.

This clonotype was counted a few times. The DNA of the CDR3 is TGTGCCATCAGTGGGGACAGGGGTACGGCCCAGTACTTC. It yields the protein CAISGDRGTAQYF. The rearrangement uses TRBV10-3 and TRBJ2-5, with TRBD1 matching over 10 bases. Germline CDR1 and CDR2: ENHRY and SYGVKD. With V trimmed by 4 bases and J by 9 bases, 5 bases remained unmatched. The CDR3 runs 13 residues.

This clonotype was detected many times. The V and J genes are TRBV20-1 and TRBJ2-7; D remains ambiguous. This CDR3 has 12 residues. Germline assignment: CDR1 DFQATT and CDR2 SNEGSKA (reference sequence). Trimming shortened V by 6 bases and J by 3 bases, and 12 bases separated the two germline ends. The CDR3 DNA is TGCAGTGCCAGCGCCGAGTACTACGAGCAGTACTTC. This gives the protein CSASAEYYEQYF.

This clonotype was detected ten times or more. The V and J genes are TRBV7-6 and TRBJ2-5, with TRBD2 as a possible D gene (5 bases). The length of the CDR3 is 14 residues. The germline V and J ends were trimmed by 6 bases and 5 bases, with 16 bases remaining between them. The germline CDR1 and CDR2 sequences are SGHVS and FNYEAQ. For the CDR3, the DNA is TGTGCCAGCAGTCTTCGGAAGAGAGGGGAGACCCAGTACTTC. Protein product: CASSLRKRGETQYF.

This clonotype was counted ten times or more. The rearrangement links TRBV5-1 to TRBJ1-1; D not certain. CDR1 is SGHRS and CDR2 is YFSETQ in the germline V gene. This CDR3 contains 13 residues. V lost 5 bases and J 0 bases, leaving 8 bases between the germline ends. This CDR3 is CASSEGVNTEAFF. The DNA of the CDR3 is TGCGCCAGCAGTGAGGGTGTGAACACTGAAGCTTTCTTT.

This clonotype was counted at least ten times. The CDR3 DNA reads TGTGCTAGTGGCCCTAGGGGTCCAGATACGCAGTATTTT. Amino acids: CASGPRGPDTQYF. The chain joins TRBV12-5 to TRBJ2-3; tentatively, D is TRBD1 (5 bases). The CDR3 has 13 amino acids. The germline V gene has CDR1 LGHNT and CDR2 FRNRAP. Trimming removed 6 bases from V and 4 bases from J, with 11 bases in between.

The V gene is TRBV15, the J gene TRBJ2-1; a weak D match, TRBD2 (5 bases). Trimming stripped 5 bases from V and 9 bases from J, with 17 bases between. The CDR3 has 14 amino acids. Germline-derived CDR1 and CDR2 are LNHNV and YYDKDF (reference sequence). CDR3: CATSVRRTHREQFF. The CDR3 bases are TGTGCCACCAGCGTCCGGAGGACCCACCGTGAGCAGTTCTTC.

V gene TRBV7-2 combines with J gene TRBJ2-1; 10 positions agree with TRBD2. Germline values: CDR1 SGHTA, CDR2 FQGNSA. V gave up 5 bases and J gave up 7 bases; unmatched junction bases: 8. This CDR3 is built from 15 residues. The DNA for the CDR3 is TGTGCCAGCAGCCCCGGGACTAGCGTATTTAATGAGCAGTTCTTC. Translating gives CASSPGTSVFNEQFF.

In this sample, this clonotype turned up a few times. The chain recombines TRBV2 with TRBJ1-1, with D possibly TRBD1 on 5 matching bases. The CDR3 is 17 residues long. Germline V gene data show CDR1 as SNHLY and CDR2 as FYNNEI. V was shortened by 5 bases and J by 5 bases, with 24 bases between the two germline ends. CDR3 region: CASSFPKVGGSRTEAFF. The CDR3 DNA follows: TGTGCCAGCAGTTTTCCGAAAGTGGGGGGGAGTAGGACTGAAGCTTTCTTT.

The table lists this clonotype with a few counts. The J gene is TRBJ2-1, the V gene TRBV10-3, with a tentative D call TRBD2 (6 bases). The V end lost 5 bases, the J end lost 9 bases, and 11 bases lay between the germline ends. This CDR3 spans 12 amino acids. Looked up from germline, CDR1 is ENHRY and CDR2 is SYGVKD. The CDR3 coding sequence is TGTGCCATCAGTATTAGCGGCGGTGAGCAGTTCTTC. Translation: CAISISGGEQFF.

This chain links TRBV10-3 with TRBJ2-4; 7 nucleotides match TRBD1. The trim removed 3 bases at V and 7 bases at J, leaving 6 bases unmatched. Germline V lookup: CDR1 ENHRY, CDR2 SYGVKD. The length of the CDR3 is 14 residues. CDR3 loop: CAISEEQGVNIQYF. The CDR3 DNA follows: TGTGCCATCAGTGAAGAGCAGGGGGTCAACATTCAGTACTTC.

The rearrangement links TRBV7-3 to TRBJ2-3; D may be TRBD1 (5 bases). V lost 0 bases to trimming and J lost 4 bases, with 17 bases between them. The CDR3 length is 17 residues. The germline V gene has CDR1 SGHTA and CDR2 FQGTGA. The CDR3 sequence is CASSLTVGRVGSDTQYF. The CDR3 nucleotides read TGTGCCAGCAGCTTAACGGTCGGCAGGGTTGGTTCAGATACGCAGTATTTT.

This clonotype was observed many times. The junction does not match germline at one end; this may be a read error. V is TRBV7-2 and J is TRBJ2-6; no firm D call. CDR1 SGHTA and CDR2 FQGNSA come from the germline V gene. The CDR3 is 14 residues long. This CDR3 reads CASSPNSGANVLTF. CDR3 bases: TGTGCCAGCAGCCCGAACTCTGGCGCCAACGTCCTGACTTTC.

This clonotype has a handful of counts. The chain links TRBV7-2 to TRBJ2-6; D uncertain. The CDR3 is 14 amino acids. Germline V gene sequence: CDR1 SGHTA, CDR2 FQGNSA. Between the trimmed V and J ends, which lost 5 bases and 4 bases, there was a span of 9 bases. The CDR3 region is CASSLKPGANVLTF. The CDR3 nucleotides are TGTGCCAGCAGCCTGAAGCCCGGGGCCAACGTCCTGACTTTC.

This clonotype was seen a handful of times. The J gene is TRBJ2-1, the V gene TRBV7-6; no reliable D call. Looked up from germline, CDR1 is SGHVS and CDR2 is FNYEAQ. Trimming removed 3 bases at V and 4 bases at J, with 13 bases between. This CDR3 contains 15 residues. The CDR3 loop is CASSLGGGLYNEQFF. CDR3 nucleotide sequence: TGTGCCAGCAGCTTGGGCGGCGGATTATACAATGAGCAGTTCTTC.

V and J are TRBV6-6 and TRBJ1-5; TRBD1 agrees at 7 bases. The CDR3 spans 15 residues. After removal of 5 bases from V and 6 bases from J, the junction contained 10 bases not matched to a gene. Germline assignment: CDR1 MNHNY and CDR2 SVGAGI (reference sequence). CDR3 DNA: TGTGCCAGCAGTCCACTAAGCAGGGGGGCTCAGCCCCAGCATTTT. Its translation is CASSPLSRGAQPQHF.

This clonotype was counted ten times or more. The rearrangement joins TRBV27 to TRBJ2-3, with 9 bases identical to TRBD2. This CDR3 comprises 16 residues. The junction had 5 bases not matched to a gene; V was cut back by 2 bases and J by 2 bases. The germline V gene has CDR1 MNHEY and CDR2 SMNVEV (reference sequence). CDR3 in DNA: TGTGCCAGCAGTTTACAGGCTAGCGGGGCCACAGATACGCAGTATTTT. It encodes CASSLQASGATDTQYF.

This clonotype occurred many times. The chain has TRBV18 and TRBJ2-7; 10 nucleotides agree with TRBD1. The CDR3 runs 13 residues. The J segment lost 6 bases and the V segment lost 5 bases, leaving 4 bases of the junction unmatched. CDR1 and CDR2 (germline): KGHSH, LQKENI. CDR3 nucleotides: TGTGCCAGCTCAGCCCGGGACAGGGGCGAGCAGTACTTC. This gives the protein CASSARDRGEQYF.

This clonotype has a handful of counts. The V and J genes are TRBV12-3 or TRBV12-4 and TRBJ2-3, with 10 bases identical to TRBD1. V lost 8 bases and J lost 8; bases outside the gene matches: 7. The CDR3 sequence is 13 residues long. The CDR3 here is CASRDRGPGTQYF. The DNA for the CDR3 is TGTGCCAGCCGGGACAGGGGCCCGGGTACGCAGTATTTT.